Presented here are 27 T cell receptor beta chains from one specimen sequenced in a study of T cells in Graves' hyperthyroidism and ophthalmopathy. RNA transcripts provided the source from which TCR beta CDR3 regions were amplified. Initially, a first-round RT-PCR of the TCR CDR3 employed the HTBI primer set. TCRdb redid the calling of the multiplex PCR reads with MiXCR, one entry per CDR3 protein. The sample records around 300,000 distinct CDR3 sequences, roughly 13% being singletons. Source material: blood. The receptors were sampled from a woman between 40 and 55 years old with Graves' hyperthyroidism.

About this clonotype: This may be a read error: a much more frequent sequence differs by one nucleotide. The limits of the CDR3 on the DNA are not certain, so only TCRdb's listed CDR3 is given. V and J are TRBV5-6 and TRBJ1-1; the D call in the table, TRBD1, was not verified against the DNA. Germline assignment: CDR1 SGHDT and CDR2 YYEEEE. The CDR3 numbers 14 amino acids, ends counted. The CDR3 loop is CASSWGQGSTEASF.

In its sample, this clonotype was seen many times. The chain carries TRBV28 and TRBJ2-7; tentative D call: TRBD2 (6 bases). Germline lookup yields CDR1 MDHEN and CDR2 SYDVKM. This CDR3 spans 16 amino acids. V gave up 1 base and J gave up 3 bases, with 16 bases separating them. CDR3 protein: CASSLLPGAADYEQYF. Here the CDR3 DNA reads TGTGCCAGCAGTTTATTACCGGGAGCTGCGGACTACGAGCAGTACTTC.

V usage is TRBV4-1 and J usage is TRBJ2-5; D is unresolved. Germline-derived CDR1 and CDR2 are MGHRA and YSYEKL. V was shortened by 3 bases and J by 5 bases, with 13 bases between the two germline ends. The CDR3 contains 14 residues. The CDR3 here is CASSHGLRPETQYF. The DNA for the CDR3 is TGCGCCAGCAGCCATGGTCTACGCCCGGAGACCCAGTACTTC.

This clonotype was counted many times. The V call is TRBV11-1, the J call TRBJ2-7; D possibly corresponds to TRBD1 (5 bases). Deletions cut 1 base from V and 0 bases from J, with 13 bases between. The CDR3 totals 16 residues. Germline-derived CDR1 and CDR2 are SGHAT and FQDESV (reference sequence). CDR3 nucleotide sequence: TGTGCCAGCAGCTTAGGGGCATGGGGCAGCTCCTACGAGCAGTACTTC. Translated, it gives CASSLGAWGSSYEQYF.

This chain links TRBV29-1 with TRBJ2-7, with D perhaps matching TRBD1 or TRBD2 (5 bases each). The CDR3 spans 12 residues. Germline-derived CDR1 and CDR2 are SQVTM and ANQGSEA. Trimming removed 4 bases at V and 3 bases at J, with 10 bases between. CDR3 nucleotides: TGCAGCGTTGGGGACCTAGGCTACGAGCAGTACTTC. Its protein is CSVGDLGYEQYF.

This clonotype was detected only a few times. The CDR3 loop is CSVEFGTVGEQYF. CDR3 sequence (DNA): TGCAGCGTCGAGTTCGGGACAGTTGGGGAGCAGTACTTC. The chain recombines TRBV29-1 with TRBJ2-7; 7 bases line up with TRBD1. CDR1 and CDR2 (germline): SQVTM, ANQGSEA. With V trimmed by 6 bases and J by 7 bases, 12 bases remained unmatched. The CDR3 has 13 residues.

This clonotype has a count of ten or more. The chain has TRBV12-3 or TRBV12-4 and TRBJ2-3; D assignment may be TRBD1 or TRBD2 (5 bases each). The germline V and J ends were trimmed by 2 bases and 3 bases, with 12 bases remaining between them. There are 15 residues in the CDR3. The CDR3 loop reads CASSLTIGGTDTQYF. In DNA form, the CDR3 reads TGTGCCAGCAGTTTAACCATTGGGGGTACAGATACGCAGTATTTT.

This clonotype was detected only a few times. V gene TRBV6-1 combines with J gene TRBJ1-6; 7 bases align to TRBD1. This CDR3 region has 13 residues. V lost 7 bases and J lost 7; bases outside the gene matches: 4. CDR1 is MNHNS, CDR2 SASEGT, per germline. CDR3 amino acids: CASMGQSNSPLHF. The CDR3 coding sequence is TGTGCCAGCATGGGACAGTCGAATTCACCCCTCCACTTT.

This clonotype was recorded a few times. In nucleotides, the CDR3 is TGTGCCAGCAGCCCAGTCCCCCCAGGCCCCGGGGAGCTGTTTTTT. It translates to CASSPVPPGPGELFF. The chain uses TRBV25-1 and TRBJ2-2, with D hard to call. Germline CDR1 MGHDK, CDR2 SYGVNS. This CDR3 is built from 15 residues. Trimming removed 6 bases at V and 6 bases at J, with 17 bases between. The full variable domain, with the rest looked up from reference TRBV25-1 and TRBJ2-2, is EADIYQTPRYLVIGTGKKITLECSQTMGHDKMYWYQQDPGMELHLIHYSYGVNSTEKGDLSSESTVSRIRTEHFPLTLESARPSHTSQYLCASSPVPPGPGELFFGEGSRLTVL.

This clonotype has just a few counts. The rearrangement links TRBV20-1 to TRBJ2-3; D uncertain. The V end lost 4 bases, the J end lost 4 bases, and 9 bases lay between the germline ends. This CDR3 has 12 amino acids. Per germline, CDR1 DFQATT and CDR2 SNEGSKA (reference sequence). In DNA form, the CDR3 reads TGCAGTGCTACCGACTCGGCAGATACGCAGTATTTT. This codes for CSATDSADTQYF.

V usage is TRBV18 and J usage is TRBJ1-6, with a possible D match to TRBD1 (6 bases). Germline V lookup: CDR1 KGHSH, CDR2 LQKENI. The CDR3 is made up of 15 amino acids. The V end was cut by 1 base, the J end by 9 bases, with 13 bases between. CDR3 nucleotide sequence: TGTGCCAGCTCACCACGGCAGGGGTTCAGTTCACCCCTCCACTTT. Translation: CASSPRQGFSSPLHF.

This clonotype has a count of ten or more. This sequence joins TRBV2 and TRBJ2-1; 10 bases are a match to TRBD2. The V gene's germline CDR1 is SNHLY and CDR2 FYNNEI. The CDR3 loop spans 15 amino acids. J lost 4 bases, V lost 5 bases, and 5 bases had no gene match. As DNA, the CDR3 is TGTGCCAGCAGTACCGGACTAGCGGTTTACAATGAGCAGTTCTTC. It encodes CASSTGLAVYNEQFF.

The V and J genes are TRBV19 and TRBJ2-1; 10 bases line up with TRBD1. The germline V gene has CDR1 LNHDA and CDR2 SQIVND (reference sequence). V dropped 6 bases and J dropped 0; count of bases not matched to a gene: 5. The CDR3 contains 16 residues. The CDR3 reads CASRGRDRGSYNEQFF. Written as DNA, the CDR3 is TGTGCCAGTAGGGGGCGGGACAGGGGCTCCTACAATGAGCAGTTCTTC.

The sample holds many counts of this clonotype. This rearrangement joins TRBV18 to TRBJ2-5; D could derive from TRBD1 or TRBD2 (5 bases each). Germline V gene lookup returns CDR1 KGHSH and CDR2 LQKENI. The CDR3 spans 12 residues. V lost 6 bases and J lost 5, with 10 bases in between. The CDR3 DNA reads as TGTGCCAGCTCCGCCGAGGGGGAGACCCAGTACTTC. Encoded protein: CASSAEGETQYF.

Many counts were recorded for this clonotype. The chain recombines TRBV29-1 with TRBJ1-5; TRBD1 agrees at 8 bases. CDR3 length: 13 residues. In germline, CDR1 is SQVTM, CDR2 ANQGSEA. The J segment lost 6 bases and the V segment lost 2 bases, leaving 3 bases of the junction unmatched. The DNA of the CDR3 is TGCAGCGTTGAACAGGGGGCCGGTCAGCCCCAGCATTTT. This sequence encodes CSVEQGAGQPQHF. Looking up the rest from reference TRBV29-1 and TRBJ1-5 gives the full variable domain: SAVISQKPSRDICQRGTSLTIQCQVDSQVTMMFWYRQQPGQSLTLIATANQGSEATYESGFVIDKFPISRPNLTFSTLTVSNMSPEDSSIYLCSVEQGAGQPQHFGDGTRLSIL.

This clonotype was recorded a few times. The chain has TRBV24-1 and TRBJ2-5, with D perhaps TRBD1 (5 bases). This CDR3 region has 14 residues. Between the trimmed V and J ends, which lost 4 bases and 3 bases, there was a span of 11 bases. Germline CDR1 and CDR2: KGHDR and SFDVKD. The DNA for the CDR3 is TGTGCCACCAGTGAACCAGGGTTAGAAGAGACCCAGTACTTC. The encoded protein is CATSEPGLEETQYF.

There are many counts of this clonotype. CDR3 sequence: CASSLLAGGNEQFF. The CDR3 region has the DNA TGTGCCAGCAGTCTACTAGCGGGAGGCAATGAGCAGTTCTTC. The gene calls are TRBV12-3 or TRBV12-4 and TRBJ2-1; 12 nucleotides agree with TRBD2. V was clipped by 5 bases and J by 6 bases; unmatched bases: 2. This CDR3 is built from 14 residues.

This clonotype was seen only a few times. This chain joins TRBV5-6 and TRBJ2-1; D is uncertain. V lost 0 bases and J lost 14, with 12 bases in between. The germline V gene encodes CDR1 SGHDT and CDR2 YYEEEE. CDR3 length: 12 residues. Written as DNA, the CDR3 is TGTGCCAGCAGCTTGGCCGCGGCTTCGGAGTTCTTC. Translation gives CASSLAAASEFF.

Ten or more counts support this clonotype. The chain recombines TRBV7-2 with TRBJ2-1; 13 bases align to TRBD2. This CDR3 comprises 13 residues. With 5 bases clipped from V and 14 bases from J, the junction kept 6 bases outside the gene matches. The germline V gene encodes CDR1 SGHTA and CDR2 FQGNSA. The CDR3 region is CASSLGLAGVKFF. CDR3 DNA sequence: TGTGCCAGCAGCCTTGGACTAGCGGGAGTTAAGTTCTTC. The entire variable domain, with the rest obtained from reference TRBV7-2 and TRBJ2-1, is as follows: GAGVSQSPSNKVTEKGKDVELRCDPISGHTALYWYRQSLGQGLEFLIYFQGNSAPDKSGLPSDRFSAERTGGSVSTLTIQRTQQEDSAVYLCASSLGLAGVKFFGPGTRLTVL.

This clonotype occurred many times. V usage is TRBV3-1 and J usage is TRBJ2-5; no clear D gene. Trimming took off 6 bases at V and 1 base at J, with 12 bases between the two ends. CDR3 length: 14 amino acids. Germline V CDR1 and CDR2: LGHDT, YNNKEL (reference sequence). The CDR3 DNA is TGTGCCAGCAGTCTCGGCAGAACCCAAGAGACCCAGTACTTC. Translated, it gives CASSLGRTQETQYF.

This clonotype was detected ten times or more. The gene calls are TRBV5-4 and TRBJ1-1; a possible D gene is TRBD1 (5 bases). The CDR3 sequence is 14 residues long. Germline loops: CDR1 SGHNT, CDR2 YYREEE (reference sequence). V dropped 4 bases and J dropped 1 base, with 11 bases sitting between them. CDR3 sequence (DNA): TGTGCCAGCAGCGGACGGGGCTCGAACACTGAAGCTTTCTTT. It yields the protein CASSGRGSNTEAFF. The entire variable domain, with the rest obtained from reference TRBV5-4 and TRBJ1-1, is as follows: ETGVTQSPTHLIKTRGQQVTLRCSSQSGHNTVSWYQQALGQGPQFIFQYYREEENGRGNFPPRFSGLQFPNYSSELNVNALELDDSALYLCASSGRGSNTEAFFGQGTRLTVV.

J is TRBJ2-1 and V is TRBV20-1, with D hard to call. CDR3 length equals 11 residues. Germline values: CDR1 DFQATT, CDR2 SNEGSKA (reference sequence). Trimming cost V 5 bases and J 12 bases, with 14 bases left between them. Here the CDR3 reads CSAGGILGQFF. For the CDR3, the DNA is TGCAGTGCTGGCGGTATTTTGGGGCAGTTCTTC.

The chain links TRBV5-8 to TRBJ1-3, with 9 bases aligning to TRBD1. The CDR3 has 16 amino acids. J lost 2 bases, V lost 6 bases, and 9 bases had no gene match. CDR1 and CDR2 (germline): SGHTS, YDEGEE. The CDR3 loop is CASKDRGRVAGNTIYF. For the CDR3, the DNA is TGTGCCAGCAAGGACAGGGGAAGGGTGGCTGGAAACACCATATATTTT.

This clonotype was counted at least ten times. The CDR3 DNA sequence: TGCGCCAGCAGGGCCTACAATGAGCAGTTCTTC. It translates to CASRAYNEQFF. The chain employs TRBV4-1 and TRBJ2-1; no reliable D call. CDR1 is MGHRA and CDR2 is YSYEKL in the germline V gene. V was trimmed by 6 bases and J by 2 bases, leaving 2 bases between them. The CDR3 totals 11 residues.

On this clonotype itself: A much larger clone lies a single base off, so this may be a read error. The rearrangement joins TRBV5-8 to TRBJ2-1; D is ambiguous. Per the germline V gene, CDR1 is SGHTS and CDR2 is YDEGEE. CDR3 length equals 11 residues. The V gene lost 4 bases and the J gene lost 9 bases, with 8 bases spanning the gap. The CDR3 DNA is TGTGCCAGCAGCAAATTTAGTGAGCAGTTCTTC. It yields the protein CASSKFSEQFF.

The CDR3 reads CASSPEPIQGMNTEAFF. CDR3 bases: TGTGCCAGCTCACCCGAGCCAATACAGGGCATGAACACTGAAGCTTTCTTT. The chain has TRBV27 and TRBJ1-1; tentatively, D is TRBD1 (6 bases). Trimming took 8 bases from V and 0 from J, leaving 22 bases between them. There are 17 residues in the CDR3. Germline CDR1 MNHEY, CDR2 SMNVEV (reference sequence).

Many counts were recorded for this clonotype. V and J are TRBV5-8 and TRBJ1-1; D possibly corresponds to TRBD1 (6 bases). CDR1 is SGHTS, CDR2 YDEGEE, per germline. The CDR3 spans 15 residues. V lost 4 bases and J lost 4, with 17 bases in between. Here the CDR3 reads CASSPEGGLGTEAFF. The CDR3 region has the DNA TGTGCCAGCAGCCCGGAGGGGGGGCTAGGCACTGAAGCTTTCTTT.